Included here is one T cell receptor beta chain sequence, with context. Antigen specificity is unknown. Germline CDR1 reads SGHTA; CDR2 reads FQGTGA. The CDR3 loop spans 14 amino acids. This entry belongs to a study of T cells expressing NK-cell markers. Notes on the study in general: Several of the donors also had these clonotypes leading their CD3+CD56-NKG2C+ fraction.

TCRdb reprocessed the 5' RACE reads and stores each CDR3 protein as one record, lacking DNA. This specimen shows about 180,000 distinct CDR3 sequences; the ten leading clones hold approximately 17%. This chain links TRBV7-3 with TRBJ1-2. The source of this sequence is a woman between 18 and 69 years old in good health. Sequencing was carried out using blood T cells: a sorted CD56 or NKG2C T cell subset, CD4+ or CD8+ T cells, or bulk PBMC T cells (not recorded which). The CDR3 protein is CASSLGQSVHGYTF.